This T cell receptor (beta chain) was documented in a study of T cell responses to AZD1222 COVID-19 vaccine. In the study overall: Pooling covered second doses at about 4 or about 12 weeks.

A word on this clone: Its antigen is still unknown.

Regarding the study as a whole: Reports indicate that nearly half of spike-specific TCRs are directed at unmutated variant regions. Most donors were white British, females outnumbered males, and clonal diversity was possibly underestimated. Vaccine-associated CD4 TCRs spanned spike, dominant at 160-218 and 743-854.

Some clones are missing from TCRdb's copy, which holds only in-frame ones; the method was immunoSEQ multiplex PCR. The repertoire holds some 80,000 clones, with roughly nine tenths as singletons. CDR3 size: 15 residues. The material sequenced was peripheral blood, taken on day 0 of AZD1222 vaccination. This clonotype originated in an adult in good health. This chain connects TRBV21-1 to TRBJ1-5. TRBV21-1 is shown as a pseudogene. The DNA for the CDR3 is TGTGCCAGCAGCGCCGGGGAAGCACGTAATCAGCCCCAGCATTTT. This translates into CASSAGEARNQPQHF.